This is a list of T cell receptor beta chains from one sample in a study of blood T cell repertoires in COVID-19. Assay: immunoSEQ multiplex PCR; the TCRdb copy retains only in-frame clones and omits some. In the table there are fewer than 400,000 clones, around 85% of which are singletons. What was sequenced was peripheral blood. Receptor source: a young woman with acute or convalescent COVID-19. CDR3s include the opening cysteine and the closing phenylalanine or tryptophan. The D gene is left open where the match is weak. Expanded clones are given a class, and other clones once, few, many or no size at all.

D	V	J	size	CDR3	DNA
TRBD2	TRBV13	TRBJ2-1	NA	CASSLPGTSVLNEQFF	TGTGCCAGCAGCCTACCCGGGACTAGCGTCCTTAATGAGCAGTTCTTC
NA	TRBV6-1	TRBJ1-5	NA	CASSEGLNQPQHF	TGTGCCAGCAGTGAAGGGCTGAATCAGCCCCAGCATTTT
TRBD1	TRBV19	TRBJ1-6	NA	CASSDRVESYNSPLHF	TGTGCCAGTAGTGACAGGGTGGAATCCTATAATTCACCCCTCCACTTT
NA	TRBV5-4	TRBJ2-3	NA	CASSLGVATDTQYF	TGTGCCAGCAGCTTGGGAGTTGCCACAGATACGCAGTATTTT
TRBD1	TRBV2	TRBJ1-2	NA	CASNPSTGYGYTF	TGTGCCAGCAACCCCTCGACAGGGTATGGCTACACCTTC
TRBD1	TRBV6-6	TRBJ2-3	NA	CASSYQDRGTDTQYF	TGTGCCAGCAGTTACCAGGACAGGGGCACAGATACGCAGTATTTT
TRBD1	TRBV12-3/TRBV12-4	TRBJ1-2	NA	CASSTGQNYGYTF	TGTGCCAGCAGCACGGGACAGAACTATGGCTACACCTTC
NA	TRBV28	TRBJ2-7	NA	CASSFTGNVAREQYF	TGTGCCAGCAGTTTTACCGGGAACGTTGCACGCGAGCAGTACTTC
NA	TRBV24-1	TRBJ2-7	NA	CATSDSQGGYDEQYF	TGTGCCACCAGTGATTCCCAGGGTGGCTACGACGAGCAGTACTTC
NA	TRBV27	TRBJ1-6	NA	CASSLGTPPGYLHF	TGTGCCAGCAGTCTCGGGACACCCCCTGGGTACCTCCACTTT
TRBD2	TRBV5-1	TRBJ2-7	NA	CASSSGTSPEQYF	TGCGCCAGCAGCTCCGGGACTAGCCCCGAGCAGTACTTC
NA	TRBV2	TRBJ1-5	NA	CASTLSQRSNQPQHF	TGTGCCAGCACCCTTTCGCAGCGTAGCAATCAGCCCCAGCATTTT
NA	TRBV12-5	TRBJ2-4	NA	CASGLGVSQNIQYF	TGTGCTAGTGGTTTAGGGGTTTCCCAAAACATTCAGTACTTC
NA	TRBV9	TRBJ1-1	once	CASSVTGNTEAFF	TGTGCCAGCAGCGTCACAGGGAACACTGAAGCTTTCTTT
NA	TRBV11-2	TRBJ1-2	once	CASSFREYGYTF	TGTGCCAGCAGCTTCAGGGAATATGGCTACACCTTC
TRBD1	TRBV15	TRBJ1-2	NA	CATSTAYRGNYGYTF	TGTGCCACCAGCACCGCATACAGGGGAAACTATGGCTACACCTTC
NA	TRBV30	TRBJ1-6	once	CASQQGSNSPLHF	TGTGCCTCACAACAGGGTAGTAATTCACCCCTCCACTTT
NA	TRBV28	TRBJ2-7	NA	CASSLQGGIYEQYF	TGTGCCAGCAGCCTTCAGGGGGGCATCTACGAGCAGTACTTC
NA	TRBV6-6	TRBJ1-1	few	CASSSRGGLTEAFF	TGTGCCAGCAGCTCAAGGGGGGGGCTCACTGAAGCTTTCTTT
TRBD1	TRBV10-3	TRBJ1-2	NA	CAISAGPSRDSEFRYTF	TGTGCCATCAGTGCTGGGCCTAGCCGGGACAGTGAGTTCCGCTACACCTTC
TRBD1	TRBV11-2	TRBJ1-2	NA	CASSSGQGVINYGYTF	TGTGCCAGCAGCTCGGGACAGGGGGTGATTAACTATGGCTACACCTTC
TRBD1	TRBV5-6	TRBJ1-3	few	CASSGLTGDGNTIYF	TGTGCCAGCAGCGGACTCACAGGGGACGGAAACACCATATATTTT
NA	TRBV29-1	TRBJ1-5	NA	CSVGAGKQPQHF	TGCAGCGTTGGGGCAGGGAAGCAGCCCCAGCATTTT
TRBD2	TRBV5-4	TRBJ2-2	NA	CASSLTGRAGTGELFF	TGTGCCAGCAGCTTGACCGGGAGGGCGGGGACCGGGGAGCTGTTTTTT
TRBD2	TRBV28	TRBJ2-5	NA	CASSPRVAGGETQYF	TGTGCCAGCAGTCCCCGTGTGGCGGGGGGTGAGACCCAGTACTTC
NA	TRBV19	TRBJ2-1	NA	CASSIDLREQFF	TGTGCCAGTAGTATAGATCTACGGGAGCAGTTCTTC
TRBD2	TRBV7-9	TRBJ2-7	few	CASSFSLAGVGEQYF	TGTGCCAGCAGCTTTAGTCTAGCGGGAGTAGGGGAGCAGTACTTC
NA	TRBV3-1/TRBV3-2	TRBJ1-1	once	CASSQTGEAFF	TGTGCCAGCAGCCAAACAGGGGAAGCTTTCTTT
NA	TRBV5-1	TRBJ2-2	once	CASSSAGTGELFF	TGCGCCAGCAGCTCTGCCGGTACCGGGGAGCTGTTTTTT
TRBD2	TRBV29-1	TRBJ2-1	once	CSVSPSGLSYNEQFF	TGCAGCGTTTCCCCTAGCGGTCTCTCCTACAATGAGCAGTTCTTC
TRBD2	TRBV4-1	TRBJ2-1	NA	CASSQDAGRGAGFF	TGCGCCAGCAGCCAAGATGCCGGGCGCGGAGCGGGATTCTTC
TRBD1	TRBV9	TRBJ1-2	NA	CASSVWDRDGYTF	TGTGCCAGCAGCGTTTGGGACAGGGATGGCTACACCTTC
TRBD1	TRBV2	TRBJ2-7	few	CASSLGQGAEQYF	TGTGCCAGCAGCCTGGGACAGGGCGCCGAGCAGTACTTC
NA	TRBV19	TRBJ1-2	NA	CASSIDTAGANYGYTF	TGTGCCAGTAGTATCGACACGGCGGGGGCTAACTATGGCTACACCTTC
NA	TRBV12-3/TRBV12-4	TRBJ1-6	once	CASRGRENSPLHF	TGTGCCAGCAGGGGCCGGGAGAATTCACCCCTCCACTTT
NA	TRBV7-9	TRBJ2-3	NA	CASSSLQQGEGDTQYF	TGTGCCAGCAGCTCCCTACAACAGGGGGAGGGAGATACGCAGTATTTT
TRBD1	TRBV19	TRBJ1-1	NA	CASKDREGYTEAFF	TGTGCCAGTAAGGACAGGGAGGGATACACTGAAGCTTTCTTT
NA	TRBV5-5	TRBJ1-1	NA	CASSLDVGTEAFF	TGTGCCAGCAGCTTGGACGTCGGGACTGAAGCTTTCTTT
TRBD2	TRBV11-2	TRBJ2-5	NA	CASSLFAGGRDEETQYF	TGTGCCAGCAGCTTATTCGCGGGGGGCCGAGATGAGGAGACCCAGTACTTC
NA	TRBV2	TRBJ1-5	NA	CASSGHNQPQHF	TGTGCCAGCAGTGGGCATAATCAGCCCCAGCATTTT
NA	TRBV2	TRBJ1-2	NA	CASSSGRPQGGYTF	TGTGCCAGCAGCTCGGGTCGCCCCCAGGGAGGCTACACCTTC
NA	TRBV28	TRBJ1-1	NA	CASSLSPTGTEAFF	TGTGCCAGCAGTTTATCGCCGACAGGCACTGAAGCTTTCTTT
NA	TRBV5-1	TRBJ2-7	NA	CASSLATDYEQYF	TGCGCCAGCAGCTTGGCGACAGACTACGAGCAGTACTTC
NA	TRBV7-2	TRBJ1-4	NA	CASSETGEKLFF	TGTGCCAGCAGTGAGACGGGAGAAAAACTGTTTTTT
NA	TRBV9	TRBJ2-5	NA	CASSVEPRGETQYF	TGTGCCAGCAGCGTAGAACCCAGGGGAGAGACCCAGTACTTC
NA	TRBV5-1	TRBJ1-2	once	CASSLGQAVGYGYTF	TGCGCCAGCAGCTTGGGACAGGCCGTTGGGTATGGCTACACCTTC